A single sample gave rise to the 32 T cell receptor beta chains below, sequenced in a study of shared clonotypes between healthy human individuals. Measured with immunoSEQ multiplex PCR; TCRdb has only the in-frame clones, and not every one. The sample carries 2 million to 2.5 million clones, 90% to 95% recorded once. Sequences were obtained from naive CD4+ T cells from PBMCs. The subset denotes: CD45RA+ positively selected. The receptors were sampled from a man aged 18 to 29 in good health. Some clones in this sample may be carry-over from other donors' samples.

J is TRBJ1-4 and V is TRBV4-1, with a weak D call TRBD1 (5 bases). This CDR3 has 16 amino acids. Trimming took 5 bases from V and 5 from J, leaving 18 bases between them. The germline CDR1 and CDR2 sequences are MGHRA and YSYEKL. As DNA, the CDR3 is TGCGCCAGCAGCGAAATCGCGGGGCGTGGGAATGAAAAACTGTTTTTT. This translates into CASSEIAGRGNEKLFF.

Note on this clone: This sample also contains other DNA sequences that code for the same CDR3. This chain joins TRBV9 and TRBJ2-1; 10 nucleotides match TRBD2. V gave up 2 bases and J gave up 4 bases; unmatched junction bases: 6. The CDR3 length is 16 residues. Per the germline V gene, CDR1 is SGDLS and CDR2 is YYNGEE. This CDR3 reads CASSVLGLAEYNEQFF. The CDR3 DNA is TGTGCCAGCAGCGTCCTCGGACTAGCGGAATACAATGAGCAGTTCTTC.

The CDR3 DNA is TGTGCCAGCAGTACACAGGGTGAAGGCCAGCCCCAGCATTTT. Its translation: CASSTQGEGQPQHF. This chain connects TRBV2 to TRBJ1-5; tentative D call: TRBD1 (6 bases). The CDR3 covers 14 residues. With 5 bases removed from V and 7 bases from J, the gap between germline ends came to 15 bases. Looked up from germline, CDR1 is SNHLY and CDR2 is FYNNEI.

Comments on this clone: Other DNA sequences from this sample encode an identical CDR3 as well. This rearrangement joins TRBV5-1 to TRBJ1-2, with 7 bases that match TRBD1. This CDR3 is 15 amino acids long. From germline, CDR1 is SGHRS and CDR2 YFSETQ. V lost 0 bases and J lost 8; bases outside the gene matches: 10. CDR3 loop: CASSLAGGGGYGYTF. The CDR3 DNA is TGCGCCAGCAGCTTGGCCGGCGGAGGGGGCTACGGCTACACCTTC.

The chain links TRBV28 to TRBJ1-2; weak D call: TRBD1 (5 bases). V gave up 5 bases and J gave up 8 bases, with 15 bases separating them. This CDR3 spans 13 amino acids. Germline assignment: CDR1 MDHEN and CDR2 SYDVKM. The CDR3 DNA reads as TGTGCCAGCAGTACCCGGGACGGTCTGGGCTACACCTTC. Its translation: CASSTRDGLGYTF.

This rearrangement joins TRBV18 to TRBJ1-1; D might be TRBD1 (5 bases). V was shortened by 2 bases and J by 6 bases, with 13 bases between the two germline ends. The CDR3 consists of 14 residues. Per the germline V gene, CDR1 is KGHSH and CDR2 is LQKENI. CDR3 loop: CASSPGQGSAEAFF. The CDR3 DNA follows: TGTGCCAGCTCACCAGGGCAGGGTAGCGCTGAAGCTTTCTTT.

The chain uses TRBV4-2 and TRBJ2-2; tentative D call: TRBD2 (6 bases). V was trimmed by 0 bases and J by 3 bases, leaving 17 bases between them. The germline V gene has CDR1 LGHNA and CDR2 YNFKEQ. CDR3 size: 18 residues. The CDR3 reads CASSQDPREATDTGELFF. In nucleotides, the CDR3 is TGTGCCAGCAGCCAAGATCCCAGGGAGGCCACAGACACCGGGGAGCTGTTTTTT.

This chain connects TRBV5-8 to TRBJ2-3; the match to TRBD1 covers 7 bases. This CDR3 region has 16 residues. Germline values: CDR1 SGHTS, CDR2 YDEGEE. Unmatched junction bases numbered 4, after V lost 0 bases and J lost 0 bases. CDR3 coding DNA: TGTGCCAGCAGCTTGGGTCCGGGACAGAGCACAGATACGCAGTATTTT. This gives the protein CASSLGPGQSTDTQYF.

In nucleotides, the CDR3 is TGTGCCAGCAGCTTAACGGACGGCCTTGGTCGAAAACTGTTTTTT. The encoded protein is CASSLTDGLGRKLFF. The V and J genes are TRBV7-2 and TRBJ1-4; D is unresolved. Germline V gives CDR1 SGHTA, CDR2 FQGNSA. The CDR3 spans 15 residues. V was shortened by 2 bases and J by 10 bases, with 17 bases between the two germline ends. The whole variable domain, remainder taken from reference TRBV7-2 and TRBJ1-4, is GAGVSQSPSNKVTEKGKDVELRCDPISGHTALYWYRQSLGQGLEFLIYFQGNSAPDKSGLPSDRFSAERTGGSVSTLTIQRTQQEDSAVYLCASSLTDGLGRKLFFGSGTQLSVL.

CDR3: CASSVTSGPTTGELFF. The CDR3 DNA sequence: TGTGCCAGCAGCGTGACTAGCGGGCCCACCACCGGGGAGCTGTTTTTT. The chain carries TRBV7-8 and TRBJ2-2; 10 nucleotides align to TRBD2. Trimming cost V 5 bases and J 4 bases; bases outside gene matches: 7. The CDR3 is 16 residues long. From germline, CDR1 is SGHVS and CDR2 FQNEAQ.

In its sample, this clone was seen once. The chain has TRBV28 and TRBJ1-5; TRBD1 matches at 7 bases. J was trimmed by 7 bases and V by 7 bases; bases with no gene match: 19. The length of the CDR3 is 17 residues. From germline, CDR1 is MDHEN and CDR2 SYDVKM. The CDR3 nucleotides are TGTGCCAGCACCCTAGCCCCCCCGACAGGGTTAGGGCAGCCCCAGCATTTT. Protein product: CASTLAPPTGLGQPQHF.

Details on this clone: The same CDR3 can be traced to other DNA sequences in this sample. The chain has TRBV5-1 and TRBJ2-7; 7 bases are a match to TRBD1. V lost 3 bases to trimming and J lost 2 bases; unmatched junction nucleotides: 5. CDR3 length: 14 amino acids. Germline assignment: CDR1 SGHRS and CDR2 YFSETQ. The CDR3 DNA sequence: TGCGCCAGCAGCTCCCGGGACAGAACCTACGAGCAGTACTTC. Protein sequence: CASSSRDRTYEQYF. Using reference TRBV5-1 and TRBJ2-7 for the parts outside the CDR3, the full variable domain is KAGVTQTPRYLIKTRGQQVTLSCSPISGHRSVSWYQQTPGQGLQFLFEYFSETQRNKGNFPGRFSGRQFSNSRSEMNVSTLELGDSALYLCASSSRDRTYEQYFGPGTRLTVT.

The J gene is TRBJ1-5, the V gene TRBV28; TRBD1 matches 7 bases. The CDR3 has 16 residues. From germline, CDR1 is MDHEN and CDR2 SYDVKM. V lost 8 bases and J lost 7; bases outside the gene matches: 17. Here the CDR3 DNA reads TGTGCCAGCTCAGGGGGGGGAAGTGGCGTCGGGCAGCCCCAGCATTTT. The encoded protein is CASSGGGSGVGQPQHF.

This rearrangement joins TRBV7-9 to TRBJ1-2, with D unresolved. The V end lost 0 bases, the J end lost 7 bases, and 12 bases lay between the germline ends. The germline gives CDR1 SEHNR, CDR2 FQNEAQ (reference sequence). The CDR3 sequence is 14 residues long. Here the CDR3 reads CASSLARDRSGYTF. The CDR3 DNA sequence: TGTGCCAGCAGCTTAGCGCGGGATCGGTCTGGCTACACCTTC.

This clone was picked up one time. The V gene is TRBV7-9, the J gene TRBJ2-1; D might be TRBD1 (5 bases). In germline, CDR1 is SEHNR, CDR2 FQNEAQ (reference sequence). V shed 2 bases and J shed 12 bases, with 8 bases lying between them. The CDR3 consists of 11 residues. The chain's CDR3 is CASSLTTGQFF. CDR3 nucleotide sequence: TGTGCCAGCAGCTTAACCACAGGGCAGTTCTTC.

The chain recombines TRBV5-1 with TRBJ2-1; D unclear. Germline values: CDR1 SGHRS, CDR2 YFSETQ. The ends were cut back, 0 bases at V and 0 bases at J, with 10 bases in the middle. The CDR3 is made up of 16 amino acids. The CDR3 is CASSLGGPSSYNEQFF. CDR3 nucleotide sequence: TGCGCCAGCAGCTTGGGAGGACCCAGCTCCTACAATGAGCAGTTCTTC.

The rearrangement links TRBV4-1 to TRBJ2-7; 7 nucleotides agree with TRBD1. J lost 4 bases, V lost 1 base, and 7 bases had no gene match. CDR3 size: 15 residues. Germline CDR1 reads MGHRA; CDR2 reads YSYEKL. CDR3 nucleotides: TGCGCCAGCAGCCAAGTAAGACAGGGCCTTTACGAGCAGTACTTC. Its protein product is CASSQVRQGLYEQYF.

This clone was picked up one time. J is TRBJ2-2 and V is TRBV2; 7 nucleotides line up with TRBD1. Germline CDR1 reads SNHLY; CDR2 reads FYNNEI. The CDR3 loop spans 13 amino acids. With 5 bases clipped from V and 4 bases from J, the junction kept 1 base outside the gene matches. The CDR3 region has the DNA TGTGCCAGCAGTCGGGACAGCACCGGGGAGCTGTTTTTT. It codes for CASSRDSTGELFF.

The chain couples TRBV18 to TRBJ2-5, with 7 bases fitting TRBD2. CDR3 length: 13 residues. V was clipped by 4 bases and J by 4 bases; unmatched bases: 3. Germline V CDR1 and CDR2: KGHSH, LQKENI. The DNA of the CDR3 is TGTGCCAGCTCACAGGGAGGGCTAGAGACCCAGTACTTC. Translated, it gives CASSQGGLETQYF.

The J gene is TRBJ2-4, the V gene TRBV6-6; D perhaps matches TRBD2 (6 bases). The CDR3 runs 14 residues. Trimming stripped 6 bases from V and 0 bases from J, with 9 bases between. The germline CDR1 and CDR2 sequences are MNHNY and SVGAGI (reference sequence). Here the CDR3 reads CASRGTLAKNIQYF. The CDR3 DNA is TGTGCCAGCAGGGGGACTCTAGCCAAAAACATTCAGTACTTC.

The rearrangement links TRBV30 to TRBJ2-1; unclear D gene. Trimming stripped 4 bases from V and 7 bases from J, with 11 bases between. Germline values: CDR1 GTSNPN, CDR2 SVGIG (reference sequence). This CDR3 region has 12 residues. This CDR3 reads CAWTFPTNEQFF. The CDR3 region has the DNA TGTGCCTGGACCTTCCCAACTAATGAGCAGTTCTTC.

This clone has just a few counts. This sequence joins TRBV30 and TRBJ1-5; D is ambiguous. Trimming left V 3 bases short and J 2 bases short, with 11 bases between. From germline, CDR1 is GTSNPN and CDR2 SVGIG (reference sequence). The CDR3 covers 14 residues. In DNA, the CDR3 is TGTGCCTGGAGCTTCCCCGGCGGCAATCAGCCCCAGCATTTT. Its protein is CAWSFPGGNQPQHF. Together with reference TRBV30 and TRBJ1-5, the CDR3 gives the full variable domain: SQTIHQWPATLVQPVGSPLSLECTVEGTSNPNLYWYRQAAGRGLQLLFYSVGIGQISSEVPQNLSASRPQDRQFILSSKKLLLSDSGFYLCAWSFPGGNQPQHFGDGTRLSIL.

The gene calls are TRBV11-1 and TRBJ2-5; 12 bases are a match to TRBD2. This CDR3 contains 17 residues. V shed 5 bases, J shed 5 bases, and the junction held 12 bases outside the gene matches. Germline CDR1 and CDR2: SGHAT and FQDESV (reference sequence). Here the CDR3 DNA reads TGTGCCAGCAGCCCTAGCGGGAGGGCCAGTGGAGGGGAGACCCAGTACTTC. Translating it yields CASSPSGRASGGETQYF. The full variable domain, its missing parts supplied by reference TRBV11-1 and TRBJ2-5, is EAEVAQSPRYKITEKSQAVAFWCDPISGHATLYWYRQILGQGPELLVQFQDESVVDDSQLPKDRFSAERLKGVDSTLKIQPAELGDSAMYLCASSPSGRASGGETQYFGPGTRLLVL.

Of note for this clone: Other DNA sequences in the same sample also yield this CDR3. The gene calls are TRBV7-2 and TRBJ2-1, with 11 bases identical to TRBD2. Germline V CDR1 and CDR2: SGHTA, FQGNSA. After removal of 1 base from V and 2 bases from J, the junction contained 4 bases not matched to a gene. This CDR3 contains 17 residues. CDR3 sequence reads: CASSLVGTSGTYNEQFF. The CDR3 DNA reads TGTGCCAGCAGCTTAGTAGGGACTAGCGGAACCTACAATGAGCAGTTCTTC.

With regard to this clone: The identical CDR3 is also encoded by other nucleotide sequences in the sample. V usage is TRBV7-2 and J usage is TRBJ2-7; 8 bases agree with TRBD1. Trimming cost V 1 base and J 2 bases; bases outside gene matches: 7. Germline CDR1 SGHTA, CDR2 FQGNSA. The CDR3 covers 16 residues. Written as DNA, the CDR3 is TGTGCCAGCAGCTTAGTTGGAGGACAGGGTGCCTACGAGCAGTACTTC. It yields the protein CASSLVGGQGAYEQYF.

The chain's CDR3 is CASSWIGAGRSNQPQHF. The DNA for the CDR3 is TGTGCCAGCAGTTGGATTGGGGCAGGGAGGTCCAATCAGCCCCAGCATTTT. V gene TRBV28 combines with J gene TRBJ1-5; D is perhaps TRBD1 (5 bases). Germline V gene sequence: CDR1 MDHEN, CDR2 SYDVKM. Trimming took 4 bases from V and 3 from J, leaving 19 bases between them. The CDR3 extends over 17 amino acids.

The sample holds one count of this clone. The V call is TRBV7-3, the J call TRBJ1-1, with D maybe TRBD1 (6 bases). Germline CDR1 is SGHTA and CDR2 is FQGTGA. The V end was cut by 1 base, the J end by 6 bases, with 15 bases between. CDR3 length equals 15 residues. The CDR3 bases are TGTGCCAGCAGCTTAATGGGAGACAGGTCCTCTGAAGCTTTCTTT. Its translation: CASSLMGDRSSEAFF.

On this clone itself: Other DNA sequences in this specimen translate into the identical CDR3. The chain couples TRBV30 to TRBJ1-2; 7 bases align to TRBD1. This CDR3 spans 13 amino acids. V dropped 3 bases and J dropped 2; count of bases not matched to a gene: 3. Germline CDR1 GTSNPN, CDR2 SVGIG (reference sequence). CDR3 sequence (DNA): TGTGCCTGGAGCAGGGACAGCAACTATGGCTACACCTTC. This gives the protein CAWSRDSNYGYTF.

The chain joins TRBV5-1 to TRBJ2-7; 9 positions match TRBD1. CDR3 size: 13 residues. Trimming at V came to 5 bases and at J to 6 bases, leaving 6 bases not matched to a gene. Germline CDR1 reads SGHRS; CDR2 reads YFSETQ. CDR3 in amino acids: CASREQGASEQYF. The CDR3 DNA sequence: TGCGCCAGCAGAGAACAGGGGGCCAGCGAGCAGTACTTC. Variable domain in full (rest from reference TRBV5-1 and TRBJ2-7): KAGVTQTPRYLIKTRGQQVTLSCSPISGHRSVSWYQQTPGQGLQFLFEYFSETQRNKGNFPGRFSGRQFSNSRSEMNVSTLELGDSALYLCASREQGASEQYFGPGTRLTVT.

The CDR3 DNA reads as TGTGCCAGCTATTCGGCGGGACTCACAGATACGCAGTATTTT. Protein: CASYSAGLTDTQYF. The rearrangement joins TRBV28 to TRBJ2-3; possibly TRBD2 for D (6 bases). This CDR3 has 14 amino acids. The germline V and J ends were trimmed by 8 bases and 2 bases, with 14 bases remaining between them. The germline gives CDR1 MDHEN, CDR2 SYDVKM.

This rearrangement joins TRBV27 to TRBJ2-3; D is possibly TRBD2 (6 bases). The CDR3 spans 14 residues. Trimming pared 10 bases from V and 2 bases from J, leaving 16 bases between. The germline V gene encodes CDR1 MNHEY and CDR2 SMNVEV (reference sequence). For the CDR3, the DNA is TGTGCCACCAAACGAGGACTACCCACAGATACGCAGTATTTT. Its translation is CATKRGLPTDTQYF.

The chain joins TRBV25-1 to TRBJ2-6; 9 bases align to TRBD1. Germline assignment: CDR1 MGHDK and CDR2 SYGVNS. The junction had 9 bases not matched to a gene; V was cut back by 2 bases and J by 4 bases. CDR3 length: 18 residues. The CDR3 nucleotides read TGTGCCAGCAGTGAACTCCCCGGGACAGGGACGGGGGCCAACGTCCTGACTTTC. Encoded protein: CASSELPGTGTGANVLTF. Using reference TRBV25-1 and TRBJ2-6 for the parts outside the CDR3, the full variable domain is EADIYQTPRYLVIGTGKKITLECSQTMGHDKMYWYQQDPGMELHLIHYSYGVNSTEKGDLSSESTVSRIRTEHFPLTLESARPSHTSQYLCASSELPGTGTGANVLTFGAGSRLTVL.